This T cell receptor (beta chain) is drawn from a study of CD8 T cells in ankylosing spondylitis. General study results and limits: Blood of patients with ankylosing spondylitis appeared to be characterized by a TCR beta motif of several highly homologous variants. Past research had described some motif variants in reactive arthritis synovial fluid and blood. Reportedly, disease-linked clones are significantly enriched in ankylosing spondylitis patients' matched synovial fluid.

V was shortened by 2 bases and J by 0 bases, with 10 bases between the two germline ends. This CDR3 has 15 residues. Germline-derived CDR1 and CDR2 are SGHVS and FQNEAQ. Libraries for TCR beta were made by quantitative 5'-RACE with molecular barcodes. Each CDR3 protein is one row after TCRdb ran MiXCR on the 5' RACE reads. The data show 100,000 to 150,000 distinct CDR3 sequences, approximately 10% seen once. There are many counts of this clonotype. The antigen is not known. The specimen sequenced was blood, either unsorted or a sorted T cell fraction (not recorded which). The chain employs TRBV7-8 and TRBJ2-5, with a weak D call TRBD2 (5 bases). The clonotype comes from a male donor with ankylosing spondylitis or in good health (not recorded which). The CDR3 bases are TGTGCCAGCAGCTTAACGCGGGTATACCAAGAGACCCAGTACTTC. This sequence encodes CASSLTRVYQETQYF.